Listed here is a single TCR beta chain. Its antigen specificity is not known. No base-level quality is on record; no much larger clone is a single base apart. This sample is part of a study of T cell changes during pregnancy in multiple sclerosis (dated by TCRdb to 2018 to 2020). In terms of the full investigation: In women with multiple sclerosis, the researchers looked at how the T cell repertoire shifted as pregnancy progressed.

Library creation used the immunoSEQ multiplex PCR assay. As stored in TCRdb, this immuneACCESS dataset retains in-frame rearrangements with V and J assigned. A fraction of the clones does not appear; measured against another copy, unresolved V genes explain less than half of the discrepancy, and the remainder lacks a known reason. The sample includes 40,000 or so clones, with almost 95% observed a single time. The ten largest make up approximately 8.7% of the sample. Sequences were derived from CD8+ T cells from peripheral blood mononuclear cells, sampled in the third trimester of pregnancy. This clonotype was obtained from a female donor with multiple sclerosis, enrolled in a pregnancy study.

The DNA is as follows: TGTGCCAGTCGGCAGAACAGGGTTGACACTGAAGCTTTCTTT. This is translated as CASRQNRVDTEAFF. The receptor chain draws on TRBV19 and TRBJ1-1; TRBD1 is perhaps the D gene, given 6 matching bases. There are 14 amino acids in the CDR3, from cysteine to phenylalanine inclusive. Only the CDR3 portion is preserved as DNA: 42 bases, with reading frame beginning at the first base. V and J are truncated by 8 bases and 3 bases respectively, leaving an intervening sequence of 16 bases. CDR1 and CDR2 (LNHDA, SQIVND) derive from the germline V gene (reference sequence).